A single sample gave rise to the 24 T cell receptor beta chains below, sequenced in a study of lymphopenia after photon versus proton radiotherapy. Method: immunoSEQ multiplex PCR; TCRdb's copy keeps in-frame clones and lacks some. The sample carries thousands of clones, around nine tenths recorded once. Sample: peripheral blood, taken from a patient treated with photon-based radiotherapy. The receptors here all came from a man between 60 and 75 years old with cholangiocarcinoma.

This chain connects TRBV11-3 to TRBJ2-5; D is perhaps TRBD1 or TRBD2 (5 bases each). The CDR3 extends over 14 amino acids. V shed 3 bases and J shed 1 base, with 9 bases lying between them. Germline assignment: CDR1 SGHNT and CDR2 YENEEA. CDR3 in DNA: TGTGCCAGCAGCTTTTACGGGGCCCAAGAGACCCAGTACTTC. Encoded protein: CASSFYGAQETQYF.

V gene TRBV7-9 combines with J gene TRBJ2-7, with TRBD1 matching 9 bases. The J segment lost 6 bases and the V segment lost 3 bases, leaving 9 bases of the junction unmatched. This CDR3 is built from 15 residues. CDR1 and CDR2 from the germline V gene are SEHNR and FQNEAQ (reference sequence). The CDR3 sequence is CASSFGTGRISEQYF. DNA of the CDR3: TGTGCCAGCAGCTTCGGGACAGGGCGGATCTCCGAGCAGTACTTC.

There are a few counts of this clone. The chain is built from TRBV2 and TRBJ2-7; D uncertain. The CDR3 runs to 11 residues. The germline CDR1 and CDR2 sequences are SNHLY and FYNNEI. The V end lost 5 bases, the J end lost 7 bases, and 9 bases lay between the germline ends. CDR3 in amino acids: CASSNEVEQYF. The CDR3 bases are TGTGCCAGCAGTAATGAAGTAGAGCAGTACTTC.

The chain carries TRBV27 and TRBJ2-3, with unresolved D. The germline gives CDR1 MNHEY, CDR2 SMNVEV (reference sequence). The CDR3 is 15 residues long. The ends were cut back, 3 bases at V and 2 bases at J, with 12 bases in the middle. CDR3 coding DNA: TGTGCCAGCAGTTTTTCGGGTCAGTCCACAGATACGCAGTATTTT. The encoded protein is CASSFSGQSTDTQYF.

This rearrangement joins TRBV5-1 to TRBJ2-7, with D perhaps TRBD1 or TRBD2 (5 bases each). V gave up 6 bases and J gave up 6 bases, with 16 bases separating them. The germline V gene encodes CDR1 SGHRS and CDR2 YFSETQ. The CDR3 totals 13 residues. CDR3 loop: CASKFGTTGEQYF. The CDR3 DNA is TGCGCCAGCAAGTTCGGGACCACCGGCGAGCAGTACTTC.

The chain couples TRBV7-2 to TRBJ2-3; 10 bases map to TRBD2. The CDR3 contains 15 residues. V trimming: 2 bases; J trimming: 4 bases; junction bases outside the gene matches: 3. From germline, CDR1 is SGHTA and CDR2 FQGNSA. CDR3 region: CASSLTSGNADTQYF. As DNA, the CDR3 is TGTGCCAGCAGCTTAACTAGCGGGAACGCAGATACGCAGTATTTT.

V and J are TRBV28 and TRBJ1-2; D call uncertain. This CDR3 has 11 residues. Germline CDR1 is MDHEN and CDR2 is SYDVKM. The germline V and J ends were trimmed by 3 bases and 7 bases, with 6 bases remaining between them. This CDR3 is CASSLLGGYTF. CDR3 nucleotide sequence: TGTGCCAGCAGTTTGTTGGGTGGCTACACCTTC.

J is TRBJ1-6 and V is TRBV6-5, with a tentative D call TRBD1 (6 bases). V lost 2 bases and J lost 13, with 18 bases in between. CDR1 MNHEY and CDR2 SVGAGI come from the germline V gene. The CDR3 extends over 15 amino acids. The CDR3 DNA follows: TGTGCCAGCAGTTACATAGGCACAGGGATGGGGCCCCTCCACTTT. Its protein is CASSYIGTGMGPLHF.

The V and J genes are TRBV28 and TRBJ2-5; 8 bases are a match to TRBD2. Germline assignment: CDR1 MDHEN and CDR2 SYDVKM. The CDR3 covers 16 residues. V was clipped by 6 bases and J by 7 bases; unmatched bases: 16. CDR3 region: CASSSMNGGARGTQYF. The CDR3 nucleotides read TGTGCCAGCAGCTCGATGAACGGGGGGGCCCGTGGGACCCAGTACTTC.

The rearrangement links TRBV5-1 to TRBJ2-2; maybe TRBD1 (7 bases). The germline gives CDR1 SGHRS, CDR2 YFSETQ. The CDR3 extends over 14 amino acids. Trimming removed 7 bases at V and 4 bases at J, with 14 bases between. CDR3 bases: TGCGCCAGCGCCAGGCAGGGGGGCACCGGGGAGCTGTTTTTT. Translating it yields CASARQGGTGELFF. The entire variable domain, with the rest obtained from reference TRBV5-1 and TRBJ2-2, is as follows: KAGVTQTPRYLIKTRGQQVTLSCSPISGHRSVSWYQQTPGQGLQFLFEYFSETQRNKGNFPGRFSGRQFSNSRSEMNVSTLELGDSALYLCASARQGGTGELFFGEGSRLTVL.

The chain carries TRBV5-6 and TRBJ1-1; 7 bases fit TRBD1. CDR1 and CDR2 from the germline V gene are SGHDT and YYEEEE. This CDR3 region has 14 residues. V was pared by 5 bases and J by 6 bases, with 10 bases of the junction left unmatched. This CDR3 reads CASRKLTGVAEAFF. DNA for the CDR3: TGTGCCAGCAGAAAACTCACAGGGGTGGCTGAAGCTTTCTTT. Complete variable domain (other parts from reference TRBV5-6 and TRBJ1-1): DAGVTQSPTHLIKTRGQQVTLRCSPKSGHDTVSWYQQALGQGPQFIFQYYEEEERQRGNFPDRFSGHQFPNYSSELNVNALLLGDSALYLCASRKLTGVAEAFFGQGTRLTVV.

The V gene is TRBV28, the J gene TRBJ2-3; a weak D match, TRBD1 (6 bases). The length of the CDR3 is 16 residues. The germline CDR1 and CDR2 sequences are MDHEN and SYDVKM. The V end was cut by 1 base, the J end by 3 bases, with 14 bases between. CDR3 in DNA: TGTGCCAGCAGTTTATTAGCCCTAACAGGGACAGATACGCAGTATTTT. Its protein product is CASSLLALTGTDTQYF.

The chain employs TRBV7-9 and TRBJ2-2; D is ambiguous. Trimming pared 4 bases from V and 0 bases from J, leaving 12 bases between. This CDR3 comprises 16 residues. Germline V gene data show CDR1 as SEHNR and CDR2 as FQNEAQ (reference sequence). The DNA for the CDR3 is TGTGCCAGCAGCTCATCCAGTGACGCGAACACCGGGGAGCTGTTTTTT. It yields the protein CASSSSSDANTGELFF. Supplemented by reference TRBV7-9 and TRBJ2-2, the full variable domain reads DTGVSQNPRHKITKRGQNVTFRCDPISEHNRLYWYRQTLGQGPEFLTYFQNEAQLEKSRLLSDRFSAERPKGSFSTLEIQRTEQGDSAMYLCASSSSSDANTGELFFGEGSRLTVL.

The chain combines TRBV4-1 with TRBJ2-3; tentatively, D is TRBD2 (5 bases). CDR1 is MGHRA, CDR2 YSYEKL, per germline. This CDR3 region has 17 residues. The V and J ends lost 1 base and 1 base respectively, with 15 bases between them. Written as DNA, the CDR3 is TGCGCCAGCAGCCAAGTTCCCAGAGGAGGAGGCACAGATACGCAGTATTTT. This sequence encodes CASSQVPRGGGTDTQYF.

V gene TRBV7-2 combines with J gene TRBJ2-3; D may be TRBD2 (7 bases). The CDR3 is 14 residues long. The germline V gene has CDR1 SGHTA and CDR2 FQGNSA. Trimming took off 2 bases at V and 6 bases at J, with 12 bases between the two ends. CDR3 protein: CASSLNGGPDTQYF. The CDR3 DNA reads as TGTGCCAGCAGCTTAAACGGGGGGCCTGATACGCAGTATTTT.

V and J are TRBV18 and TRBJ1-2; no clear D gene. The CDR3 covers 14 residues. The V end lost 1 base, the J end lost 2 bases, and 8 bases lay between the germline ends. Germline V gene sequence: CDR1 KGHSH, CDR2 LQKENI. CDR3 sequence reads: CASSPREFNYGYTF. The CDR3 bases are TGTGCCAGCTCACCACGTGAATTCAACTATGGCTACACCTTC.

The rearrangement joins TRBV28 to TRBJ2-7; 7 bases are shared with TRBD1. Germline CDR1 and CDR2: MDHEN and SYDVKM. The CDR3 spans 15 residues. The J segment lost 4 bases and the V segment lost 6 bases, leaving 12 bases of the junction unmatched. The CDR3 nucleotides read TGTGCCAGCAGATACGCCCCTGACAGGGTGTACGAGCAGTACTTC. Protein sequence: CASRYAPDRVYEQYF.

This clone was counted a single time. The chain joins TRBV28 to TRBJ2-7, with 13 bases matching TRBD2. Germline CDR1 reads MDHEN; CDR2 reads SYDVKM. This CDR3 spans 16 amino acids. J gave up 4 bases and V 5 bases, and 8 bases lay outside the gene matches. CDR3: CASSPLGLAGDYEQYF. As DNA, the CDR3 is TGTGCCAGCAGTCCCCTCGGACTAGCGGGAGATTACGAGCAGTACTTC.

This clone was found a few times. The chain joins TRBV5-5 to TRBJ1-4, with 8 bases that match TRBD1. This CDR3 region has 15 residues. Germline-derived CDR1 and CDR2 are SGHKS and YYEKEE (reference sequence). Trimming took 4 bases from V and 5 from J; bases not matched to a gene: 7. CDR3 amino acids: CASSEGQVRNEKLFF. As DNA, the CDR3 is TGTGCCAGCAGCGAGGGACAGGTACGAAATGAAAAACTGTTTTTT. The full variable domain, rest sourced from reference TRBV5-5 and TRBJ1-4, is DAGVTQSPTHLIKTRGQQVTLRCSPISGHKSVSWYQQVLGQGPQFIFQYYEKEERGRGNFPDRFSARQFPNYSSELNVNALLLGDSALYLCASSEGQVRNEKLFFGSGTQLSVL.

The rearrangement joins TRBV4-1 to TRBJ1-4; no clear D gene. The CDR3 spans 16 residues. Trimming pared 4 bases from V and 4 bases from J, leaving 16 bases between. Germline V gene sequence: CDR1 MGHRA, CDR2 YSYEKL. CDR3 in DNA: TGCGCCAGCAGCCGAATATACGGAGATTATAATGAAAAACTGTTTTTT. Amino acids: CASSRIYGDYNEKLFF.

J is TRBJ2-7 and V is TRBV4-2; D perhaps matches TRBD1 (6 bases). V dropped 0 bases and J dropped 6 bases, with 12 bases sitting between them. The CDR3 loop spans 14 amino acids. Per the germline V gene, CDR1 is LGHNA and CDR2 is YNFKEQ. DNA of the CDR3: TGTGCCAGCAGCCAAGACAGGGGTTTGGGCGAGCAGTACTTC. This codes for CASSQDRGLGEQYF.

The V gene is TRBV19, the J gene TRBJ2-5; the D gene could be TRBD1 or TRBD2 (5 bases each). The CDR3 spans 14 residues. CDR1 and CDR2 from the germline V gene are LNHDA and SQIVND (reference sequence). The V end was cut by 3 bases, the J end by 7 bases, with 15 bases between. The chain's CDR3 is CASSILIGAGTQYF. The CDR3 nucleotides are TGTGCCAGTAGTATTCTCATCGGGGCAGGGACCCAGTACTTC.

This rearrangement joins TRBV11-2 to TRBJ1-2; D ambiguous. Trimming stripped 3 bases from V and 3 bases from J, with 8 bases between. The CDR3 covers 13 residues. Per the germline V gene, CDR1 is SGHAT and CDR2 is FQNNGV. CDR3 nucleotide sequence: TGTGCCAGCAGCTTTTCTGGTGACTATGGCTACACCTTC. Its translation: CASSFSGDYGYTF.

The rearrangement links TRBV7-9 to TRBJ2-1; unclear D gene. The CDR3 contains 15 residues. In germline, CDR1 is SEHNR, CDR2 FQNEAQ (reference sequence). Trimming pared 5 bases from V and 7 bases from J, leaving 18 bases between. Written as DNA, the CDR3 is TGTGCCAGCAGCCCCCCATCGGCCAGGTCGAATGAGCAGTTCTTC. It translates to CASSPPSARSNEQFF.